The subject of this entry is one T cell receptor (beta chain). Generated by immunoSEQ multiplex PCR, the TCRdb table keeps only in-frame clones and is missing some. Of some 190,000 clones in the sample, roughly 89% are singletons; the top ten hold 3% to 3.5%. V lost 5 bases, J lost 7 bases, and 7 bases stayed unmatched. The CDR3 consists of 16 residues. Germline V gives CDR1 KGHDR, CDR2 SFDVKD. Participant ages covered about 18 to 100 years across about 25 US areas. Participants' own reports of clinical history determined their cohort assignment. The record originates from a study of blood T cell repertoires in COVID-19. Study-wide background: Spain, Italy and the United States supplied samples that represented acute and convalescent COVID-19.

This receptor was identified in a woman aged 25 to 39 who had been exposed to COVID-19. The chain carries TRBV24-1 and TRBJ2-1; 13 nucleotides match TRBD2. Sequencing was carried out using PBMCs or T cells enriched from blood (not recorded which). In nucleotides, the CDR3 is TGTGCCACCAGTGGAGAGGGACTAGCGGGGTCAAATGAGCAGTTCTTC. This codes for CATSGEGLAGSNEQFF.